A single sample gave rise to the 26 T cell receptor beta chains below, sequenced in a study of cytomegalovirus exposure and HLA in healthy donors. The primer mix had 60 Vbeta and 13 Jbeta primers. The data were produced by immunoSEQ multiplex PCR, yet TCRdb's version contains in-frame clones alone and is incomplete. The table lists 210,000 or so clones, 75% to 80% of them singletons. Input material: PBMCs. The receptors here all came from a young man in good health and CMV-seronegative.

This clone was counted once. The V and J genes are TRBV5-1 and TRBJ1-1; the D gene is possibly TRBD1 (5 bases). This CDR3 has 13 residues. Looked up from germline, CDR1 is SGHRS and CDR2 is YFSETQ. The V gene lost 1 base and the J gene lost 4 bases, with 8 bases spanning the gap. The CDR3 protein is CASSLKGVTEAFF. The DNA for the CDR3 is TGCGCCAGCAGCTTGAAAGGGGTCACTGAAGCTTTCTTT.

CDR3 sequence reads: CASRKGGFEAFF. The CDR3 DNA is TGTGCCAGCAGAAAGGGGGGGTTTGAAGCTTTCTTT. The rearrangement links TRBV25-1 to TRBJ1-1; the D gene is possibly TRBD1 (6 bases). The V gene lost 6 bases and the J gene lost 7 bases, with 12 bases spanning the gap. Looked up from germline, CDR1 is MGHDK and CDR2 is SYGVNS. The CDR3 covers 12 residues.

The V gene is TRBV6-5, the J gene TRBJ2-4; the D gene is possibly TRBD1 (6 bases). With 6 bases removed from V and 1 base from J, the gap between germline ends came to 13 bases. The CDR3 covers 15 residues. Germline V gene lookup returns CDR1 MNHEY and CDR2 SVGAGI. CDR3 residues: CASRITGTAKNIQYF. Here the CDR3 DNA reads TGTGCCAGCAGGATCACAGGGACCGCCAAAAACATTCAGTACTTC.

The rearrangement joins TRBV7-9 to TRBJ2-1; D is ambiguous. The germline V gene encodes CDR1 SEHNR and CDR2 FQNEAQ (reference sequence). Between the trimmed V and J ends, which lost 2 bases and 6 bases, there was a span of 8 bases. This CDR3 spans 13 amino acids. The DNA for the CDR3 is TGTGCCAGCAGCTTACGGTCTGCCAATGAGCAGTTCTTC. Protein product: CASSLRSANEQFF.

This clone was detected once. CDR3 nucleotides: TGCGCCAGCAGCCAAGGAGCGAGCGGGGGATACAATGAGCAGTTCTTC. Translating gives CASSQGASGGYNEQFF. This chain connects TRBV4-3 to TRBJ2-1, with TRBD2 identical over 8 bases. V lost 1 base, J lost 4 bases, and 6 bases stayed unmatched. Germline-derived CDR1 and CDR2 are LGHNA and YSLEER. The CDR3 has 16 amino acids.

This clone occurred a few times. The chain has TRBV27 and TRBJ2-7; tentative D call: TRBD2 (5 bases). The germline V and J ends were trimmed by 0 bases and 3 bases, with 12 bases remaining between them. The CDR3 runs 15 residues. Per the germline V gene, CDR1 is MNHEY and CDR2 is SMNVEV (reference sequence). CDR3 residues: CASSLSRTGFYEQYF. The CDR3 DNA reads as TGTGCCAGCAGTTTATCGAGGACTGGATTCTACGAGCAGTACTTC.

V gene TRBV11-2 combines with J gene TRBJ2-1; TRBD2 matches 9 bases. Germline CDR1 reads SGHAT; CDR2 reads FQNNGV. The CDR3 runs 18 residues. With 3 bases clipped from V and 6 bases from J, the junction kept 15 bases outside the gene matches. The CDR3 region is CASSFNPRLAVQLNEQFF. CDR3 DNA sequence: TGTGCCAGCAGCTTTAACCCGCGACTAGCGGTGCAACTCAATGAGCAGTTCTTC.

In this sample, this clone turned up once. V is TRBV6-6 and J is TRBJ2-7; 7 bases line up with TRBD1. Germline V lookup: CDR1 MNHNY, CDR2 SVGAGI (reference sequence). This CDR3 contains 13 residues. Germline trimming cut 2 bases from V and 3 bases from J; bases unmatched to any gene: 1. DNA of the CDR3: TGTGCCAGCAGTTACGCAGGGGGCTACGAGCAGTACTTC. Protein product: CASSYAGGYEQYF.

The table lists this clone with a count of one. The CDR3 region has the DNA TGTGCCAGCAGTCGGACTAGCGGGATGGAGACCCAGTACTTC. This sequence encodes CASSRTSGMETQYF. This sequence joins TRBV9 and TRBJ2-5; 12 bases are shared with TRBD2. Germline CDR1 SGDLS, CDR2 YYNGEE. V lost 5 bases, J lost 5 bases, and 4 bases stayed unmatched. The CDR3 sequence is 14 residues long.

This chain connects TRBV19 to TRBJ1-4; 7 bases map to TRBD1. CDR1 is LNHDA and CDR2 is SQIVND in the germline V gene (reference sequence). There are 12 residues in the CDR3. The J segment lost 7 bases and the V segment lost 9 bases, leaving 5 bases of the junction unmatched. For the CDR3, the DNA is TGTGCCAGCCAGGGGACAGTTGAAAAACTGTTTTTT. It translates to CASQGTVEKLFF.

V usage is TRBV7-9 and J usage is TRBJ2-5; 9 bases align to TRBD2. The CDR3 runs 14 residues. The ends lost 11 bases at V and 3 bases at J; junction bases unmatched: 10. CDR1 is SEHNR, CDR2 FQNEAQ, per germline (reference sequence). Here the CDR3 DNA reads TGTGCCGGATCGACTAGCGGTATGAAAGAGACCCAGTACTTC. This sequence encodes CAGSTSGMKETQYF.

This rearrangement joins TRBV7-2 to TRBJ2-4; TRBD1 is a possible D gene (8 bases). The germline V gene has CDR1 SGHTA and CDR2 FQGNSA. The CDR3 has 16 amino acids. V lost 5 bases, J lost 0 bases, and 14 bases lay in between. CDR3 amino acids: CASSPQGGLAKNIQYF. The CDR3 coding sequence is TGTGCCAGCAGCCCACAGGGGGGGCTAGCCAAAAACATTCAGTACTTC.

Remarks on this clone: Germline and junction disagree at one end, which may indicate a read error. This chain links TRBV7-9 with TRBJ2-7; D unresolved. Germline values: CDR1 SEHNR, CDR2 FQNEAQ (reference sequence). This CDR3 contains 14 residues. As DNA, the CDR3 is TGTTCCAGCAGCGCTGATACTACACGGTATGAGCAGTACTTC. This gives the protein CSSSADTTRYEQYF.

V and J are TRBV27 and TRBJ2-5; 13 bases are a match to TRBD2. V lost 2 bases to trimming and J lost 3 bases; unmatched junction nucleotides: 0. This CDR3 comprises 15 residues. The germline gives CDR1 MNHEY, CDR2 SMNVEV (reference sequence). CDR3 residues: CASSLGTSGKETQYF. The DNA of the CDR3 is TGTGCCAGCAGTTTAGGGACTAGCGGGAAAGAGACCCAGTACTTC.

The chain combines TRBV18 with TRBJ2-3, with 13 bases fitting TRBD2. V was pared by 3 bases and J by 3 bases, with 6 bases of the junction left unmatched. Per germline, CDR1 KGHSH and CDR2 LQKENI. The CDR3 is 17 residues long. CDR3 in amino acids: CASSPNAGLAGTDTQYF. For the CDR3, the DNA is TGTGCCAGCTCACCTAACGCGGGACTAGCGGGGACAGATACGCAGTATTTT.

This clone was observed once. The chain links TRBV2 to TRBJ2-2; D remains unclear. Germline-derived CDR1 and CDR2 are SNHLY and FYNNEI. Between the trimmed V and J ends, which lost 4 bases and 4 bases, there was a span of 7 bases. The CDR3 extends over 13 amino acids. The CDR3 here is CASSARLTGELFF. The DNA for the CDR3 is TGTGCCAGCAGTGCCAGACTCACCGGGGAGCTGTTTTTT.

Details on this clone: Other DNA sequences from this sample encode an identical CDR3 as well. The J gene is TRBJ1-5, the V gene TRBV19, with a tentative D call TRBD1 (5 bases). V was shortened by 5 bases and J by 5 bases, with 10 bases between the two germline ends. This CDR3 contains 13 residues. The germline CDR1 and CDR2 sequences are LNHDA and SQIVND (reference sequence). CDR3 nucleotide sequence: TGTGCCAGTAGTGACGACAGAGATCAGCCCCAGCATTTT. It is translated as CASSDDRDQPQHF.

The chain links TRBV9 to TRBJ2-1; 8 nucleotides agree with TRBD2. The J segment lost 5 bases and the V segment lost 3 bases, leaving 10 bases of the junction unmatched. The CDR3 totals 16 residues. Germline-derived CDR1 and CDR2 are SGDLS and YYNGEE. The CDR3, as DNA: TGTGCCAGCAGCGCCTCCTCGGGGGGGCCCGACAATGAGCAGTTCTTC. Protein product: CASSASSGGPDNEQFF.

As concerns this clone: Its ends do not fully match the called genes, so a read error is possible. The chain recombines TRBV7-9 with TRBJ2-6; TRBD1 matches 8 bases. Germline CDR1 reads SEHNR; CDR2 reads FQNEAQ (reference sequence). The CDR3 contains 17 residues. The CDR3: CSSSQTGALSGANVLTF. DNA of the CDR3: TGTTCCAGCAGCCAGACAGGGGCTCTCTCTGGGGCCAACGTCCTGACTTTC.

The chain carries TRBV5-1 and TRBJ2-7, with 7 bases lining up with TRBD1. This CDR3 has 15 residues. Germline V gives CDR1 SGHRS, CDR2 YFSETQ. With V trimmed by 5 bases and J by 7 bases, 15 bases remained unmatched. CDR3 sequence reads: CASRKPGTAHQEQYF. CDR3 coding DNA: TGCGCCAGCAGAAAACCCGGGACAGCGCATCAAGAGCAGTACTTC.

DNA of the CDR3: TGTGCCAGCAGCCAACGGACAGTGAACACTGAAGCTTTCTTT. Its translation: CASSQRTVNTEAFF. The rearrangement joins TRBV14 to TRBJ1-1; maybe TRBD1 (6 bases). Germline V gene sequence: CDR1 SGHDN, CDR2 FVKESK. The CDR3 is 14 residues long. Trimming left V 2 bases short and J 0 bases short, with 7 bases between.

This clone was detected a few times. The J gene is TRBJ2-2, the V gene TRBV7-9, with TRBD1 identical over 7 bases. The CDR3 runs to 17 residues. Per germline, CDR1 SEHNR and CDR2 FQNEAQ (reference sequence). After removal of 0 bases from V and 4 bases from J, the junction contained 8 bases not matched to a gene. CDR3 region: CASSLATGTATTGELFF. The DNA of the CDR3 is TGTGCCAGCAGCTTAGCGACAGGGACGGCGACCACCGGGGAGCTGTTTTTT.

V and J are TRBV28 and TRBJ2-7; TRBD2 agrees at 10 bases. J was trimmed by 3 bases and V by 4 bases; bases with no gene match: 9. CDR1 MDHEN and CDR2 SYDVKM come from the germline V gene. CDR3 length: 16 amino acids. CDR3 region: CASSSPPSGSDYEQYF. CDR3 bases: TGTGCCAGCAGTTCACCTCCTAGCGGGAGCGACTACGAGCAGTACTTC.

In its sample, this clone was seen once. This chain joins TRBV9 and TRBJ2-7; TRBD1 agrees at 10 bases. With V trimmed by 0 bases and J by 5 bases, 5 bases remained unmatched. Germline values: CDR1 SGDLS, CDR2 YYNGEE. The CDR3 spans 15 residues. For the CDR3, the DNA is TGTGCCAGCAGCGTAGAGGGACAGGGGACAAACGAGCAGTACTTC. It codes for CASSVEGQGTNEQYF.

This clone occurred once. The sample holds other DNA sequences that translate to the same CDR3. The chain couples TRBV19 to TRBJ2-2; the match to TRBD1 covers 7 bases. The CDR3 is 14 amino acids. With V trimmed by 5 bases and J by 7 bases, 7 bases remained unmatched. The V gene's germline CDR1 is LNHDA and CDR2 SQIVND (reference sequence). CDR3 in amino acids: CASSRDRVGGELFF. CDR3 nucleotide sequence: TGTGCCAGTAGTCGTGACAGGGTTGGCGGGGAGCTGTTTTTT.

The CDR3 nucleotides are TGTGCCAACGGGACTAGCGGGAGTTGTTGCACAGATACGCAGTATTTT. Translating it yields CANGTSGSCCTDTQYF. The rearrangement links TRBV27 to TRBJ2-3, with TRBD2 identical over 14 bases. J was trimmed by 1 base and V by 10 bases; bases with no gene match: 7. Germline V CDR1 and CDR2: MNHEY, SMNVEV (reference sequence). The CDR3 totals 16 residues.